This entry lists 25 T cell receptor beta chains sequenced from one sample in a study of identical twins. TCRdb redid the calling of the 5' RACE reads with MiXCR, one entry per CDR3 protein. The profile shows around 570,000 distinct CDR3 sequences, around a tenth of them singletons. These data also formed part of another study, on yellow fever vaccine responses in identical twins.

Specimen: PBMCs. These receptors originate from a woman aged 18 to 35 in good health.

This clonotype has more than one count but fewer than ten. V gene TRBV20-1 combines with J gene TRBJ2-5; 10 bases fit TRBD2. The CDR3 loop spans 15 amino acids. Germline V CDR1 and CDR2: DFQATT, SNEGSKA (reference sequence). V lost 6 bases to trimming and J lost 4 bases; unmatched junction nucleotides: 11. The CDR3 region is CSARHSSGRLETQYF. CDR3 coding DNA: TGCAGTGCCCGTCACTCTAGCGGGAGATTAGAGACCCAGTACTTC.

This clonotype was seen only a few times. J is TRBJ1-2 and V is TRBV20-1, with D possibly matching TRBD1 (6 bases). Germline V gene sequence: CDR1 DFQATT, CDR2 SNEGSKA (reference sequence). The germline V and J ends were trimmed by 3 bases and 10 bases, with 12 bases remaining between them. The CDR3 has 11 amino acids. As DNA, the CDR3 is TGCAGTGCTAGCGAGGGACAAGTCTACACCTTC. It codes for CSASEGQVYTF.

J is TRBJ2-3 and V is TRBV27; D is perhaps TRBD2 (5 bases). The length of the CDR3 is 15 residues. The V and J ends lost 3 bases and 2 bases respectively, with 12 bases between them. Looked up from germline, CDR1 is MNHEY and CDR2 is SMNVEV (reference sequence). The CDR3 region is CASSFNGVNTDTQYF. The DNA of the CDR3 is TGTGCCAGCAGTTTTAACGGGGTAAACACAGATACGCAGTATTTT.

This chain links TRBV29-1 with TRBJ2-6; 7 bases are a match to TRBD2. Germline-derived CDR1 and CDR2 are SQVTM and ANQGSEA. This CDR3 is built from 14 residues. Trimming took 5 bases from V and 2 from J; bases not matched to a gene: 3. CDR3 protein: CSVWGGPGANVLTF. The CDR3 DNA follows: TGCAGCGTTTGGGGGGGACCTGGGGCCAACGTCCTGACTTTC.

This clonotype was recorded at least ten times. The rearrangement joins TRBV12-3 or TRBV12-4 to TRBJ2-3; 13 bases align to TRBD2. The length of the CDR3 is 15 residues. V lost 7 bases, J lost 1 base, and 2 bases stayed unmatched. The CDR3 reads CASNGLAGGTDTQYF. As DNA, the CDR3 is TGTGCCAGCAACGGACTAGCGGGGGGCACAGATACGCAGTATTTT.

This clonotype was counted a few times. The chain is built from TRBV29-1 and TRBJ2-7, with 9 bases aligning to TRBD2. Per the germline V gene, CDR1 is SQVTM and CDR2 is ANQGSEA. The J segment lost 5 bases and the V segment lost 8 bases, leaving 10 bases of the junction unmatched. This CDR3 is built from 13 residues. This CDR3 is CSWWREGSHEQYF. DNA for the CDR3: TGCAGCTGGTGGCGGGAGGGATCCCACGAGCAGTACTTC.

This clonotype was seen ten or more times. The V and J genes are TRBV19 and TRBJ2-7; D may correspond to TRBD1 or TRBD2 (6 bases each). V was pared by 3 bases and J by 5 bases, with 11 bases between. CDR3 size: 13 residues. Germline CDR1 is LNHDA and CDR2 is SQIVND (reference sequence). This chain's CDR3 is CASSINREDEQYF. The CDR3 region has the DNA TGTGCCAGTAGTATCAACAGGGAGGACGAGCAGTACTTC.

This clonotype has a handful of counts. J is TRBJ1-2 and V is TRBV5-1; tentative D call: TRBD1 (6 bases). This CDR3 has 16 residues. The germline V gene encodes CDR1 SGHRS and CDR2 YFSETQ. V lost 4 bases and J lost 4, with 20 bases in between. CDR3 sequence: CASSPGQSMGSYGYTF. Written as DNA, the CDR3 is TGCGCCAGCAGCCCAGGACAGAGTATGGGATCCTATGGCTACACCTTC. Full variable domain (remainder filled in from reference TRBV5-1 and TRBJ1-2): KAGVTQTPRYLIKTRGQQVTLSCSPISGHRSVSWYQQTPGQGLQFLFEYFSETQRNKGNFPGRFSGRQFSNSRSEMNVSTLELGDSALYLCASSPGQSMGSYGYTFGSGTRLTVV.

This clonotype was seen a few times. V gene TRBV7-2 combines with J gene TRBJ2-5; a possible D gene is TRBD1 (6 bases). Germline CDR1 SGHTA, CDR2 FQGNSA. Trimming shortened V by 5 bases and J by 4 bases, and 14 bases separated the two germline ends. The CDR3 runs to 14 residues. The CDR3 nucleotides read TGTGCCAGCAGCCCGACAGGACGGGCAGAGACCCAGTACTTC. Protein sequence: CASSPTGRAETQYF.

The rearrangement uses TRBV5-1 and TRBJ2-1; D gene ambiguous. The germline V and J ends were trimmed by 4 bases and 5 bases, with 10 bases remaining between them. The CDR3 covers 13 residues. Looked up from germline, CDR1 is SGHRS and CDR2 is YFSETQ. This CDR3 reads CASSIREDNEQFF. Here the CDR3 DNA reads TGCGCCAGCAGCATAAGAGAAGACAATGAGCAGTTCTTC.

There are a few counts of this clonotype. In nucleotides, the CDR3 is TGTGCCAGCAGCAGACTAGGTTTCGAGCAGTTCTTC. Its protein is CASSRLGFEQFF. V is TRBV11-1 and J is TRBJ2-1, with D possibly being TRBD2 (6 bases). CDR1 is SGHAT and CDR2 is FQDESV in the germline V gene (reference sequence). Trimming cost V 5 bases and J 10 bases, with 12 bases left between them. The CDR3 covers 12 residues. The whole variable domain, remainder taken from reference TRBV11-1 and TRBJ2-1, is EAEVAQSPRYKITEKSQAVAFWCDPISGHATLYWYRQILGQGPELLVQFQDESVVDDSQLPKDRFSAERLKGVDSTLKIQPAELGDSAMYLCASSRLGFEQFFGPGTRLTVL.

Regarding this clonotype: Given a much more abundant clone one base away, this may be a read error. The chain employs TRBV20-1 and TRBJ2-2; 8 bases line up with TRBD2. The junction had 10 bases not matched to a gene; V was cut back by 0 bases and J by 4 bases. From germline, CDR1 is DFQATT and CDR2 SNEGSKA (reference sequence). The CDR3 contains 17 residues. The CDR3 DNA follows: TGCAGTGCTAGAGATCGAAAAAGCGGGAGTGCCACCGGGGAGCTGTTTTTT. Its translation: CSARDRKSGSATGELFF.

The genes are TRBV7-9 and TRBJ1-4; the D gene is possibly TRBD1 (6 bases). The germline V gene encodes CDR1 SEHNR and CDR2 FQNEAQ (reference sequence). The CDR3 totals 15 residues. V lost 7 bases and J 7 bases, leaving 19 bases between the germline ends. CDR3: CASTSEGGASEKLFF. CDR3 bases: TGTGCCAGCACCAGCGAGGGGGGCGCCAGTGAAAAACTGTTTTTT.

This clonotype was seen at least ten times. The chain's CDR3 is CSVGEPVGTGELFF. Written as DNA, the CDR3 is TGCAGCGTCGGTGAGCCCGTAGGCACCGGGGAGCTGTTTTTT. This sequence joins TRBV29-1 and TRBJ2-2, with unresolved D. The germline CDR1 and CDR2 sequences are SQVTM and ANQGSEA. The length of the CDR3 is 14 residues. V gave up 6 bases and J gave up 4 bases, with 15 bases separating them.

There are a few counts of this clonotype. This chain uses TRBV9 with TRBJ2-5; the match to TRBD2 covers 9 bases. The trim removed 6 bases at V and 5 bases at J, leaving 8 bases unmatched. Germline CDR1 is SGDLS and CDR2 is YYNGEE. The CDR3 totals 14 residues. The CDR3 region is CASNGAGGWETQYF. The DNA for the CDR3 is TGTGCCAGCAACGGAGCGGGAGGATGGGAGACCCAGTACTTC.

This clonotype was picked up many times. This chain connects TRBV7-9 to TRBJ2-5; D uncertain. Trimming stripped 2 bases from V and 4 bases from J, with 8 bases between. The CDR3 totals 13 residues. The germline V gene has CDR1 SEHNR and CDR2 FQNEAQ (reference sequence). The CDR3 DNA is TGTGCCAGCAGCTTACTAGTTGTAGAGACCCAGTACTTC. Translating gives CASSLLVVETQYF.

This clonotype turned up a few times. The V and J genes are TRBV4-1 and TRBJ2-7; TRBD2 matches 8 bases. The CDR3 has 18 amino acids. V gave up 0 bases and J gave up 0 bases; unmatched junction bases: 10. Germline CDR1 reads MGHRA; CDR2 reads YSYEKL. The DNA for the CDR3 is TGCGCCAGCAGCCAAGAAAAACTTACTAGCGGATCCTCCTACGAGCAGTACTTC. This translates into CASSQEKLTSGSSYEQYF.

The chain recombines TRBV5-5 with TRBJ1-4, with TRBD1 matching 7 bases. J lost 8 bases, V lost 7 bases, and 8 bases had no gene match. CDR3 size: 13 residues. Germline assignment: CDR1 SGHKS and CDR2 YYEKEE (reference sequence). The CDR3 DNA follows: TGTGCCAGCGGAAAGACAGGGAACGAAAAACTGTTTTTT. It codes for CASGKTGNEKLFF.

This clonotype was found many times. This chain joins TRBV12-3 or TRBV12-4 and TRBJ1-5, with a weak D call TRBD1 (5 bases). With 5 bases removed from V and 4 bases from J, the gap between germline ends came to 15 bases. The CDR3 contains 15 residues. The CDR3 sequence is CASSAGSGPNQPQHF. The CDR3 DNA is TGTGCCAGCAGTGCCGGGTCAGGGCCGAATCAGCCCCAGCATTTT.

V gene TRBV10-3 combines with J gene TRBJ1-2; D unclear. Deletions cut 7 bases from V and 7 bases from J, with 19 bases between. Germline V gene lookup returns CDR1 ENHRY and CDR2 SYGVKD. CDR3 length equals 14 residues. The DNA of the CDR3 is TGTGCCATCACCCCGGCGAAGGGAATGATTGGCTACACCTTC. Encoded protein: CAITPAKGMIGYTF.

This clonotype was seen repeatedly, ten times or more. The chain employs TRBV5-1 and TRBJ1-1, with a weak D call TRBD1 (5 bases). Trimming stripped 0 bases from V and 7 bases from J, with 7 bases between. In germline, CDR1 is SGHRS, CDR2 YFSETQ. The CDR3 contains 12 residues. The CDR3 coding sequence is TGCGCCAGCAGCTTGGGAGGGGATGAAGCTTTCTTT. It yields the protein CASSLGGDEAFF.

In this sample, this clonotype turned up many times. The rearrangement joins TRBV6-2 or TRBV6-3 to TRBJ2-3; TRBD1 agrees at 8 bases. V gave up 7 bases and J gave up 3 bases; unmatched junction bases: 9. The CDR3 loop spans 15 amino acids. The V gene's germline CDR1 is MNHEY and CDR2 SVGEGT. For the CDR3, the DNA is TGTGCCAGCACCCGGGCAGGGGGCGCGACAGATACGCAGTATTTT. It yields the protein CASTRAGGATDTQYF.

This clonotype was counted a few times. CDR3 sequence reads: CASRWGTTEAFF. For the CDR3, the DNA is TGTGCCAGCCGATGGGGGACCACTGAAGCTTTCTTT. V gene TRBV28 combines with J gene TRBJ1-1, with D possibly TRBD1 on 5 matching bases. The CDR3 extends over 12 amino acids. V lost 8 bases to trimming and J lost 4 bases, with 11 bases between them. Germline-derived CDR1 and CDR2 are MDHEN and SYDVKM.

This clonotype was seen more than once but under ten times. The CDR3, as DNA: TGCGCCAGCAGCCAGGTTCGGGGGACAGTGAACACTGAAGCTTTCTTT. Translating it yields CASSQVRGTVNTEAFF. The gene calls are TRBV4-3 and TRBJ1-1, with TRBD1 identical over 7 bases. The CDR3 extends over 16 amino acids. Germline V gene sequence: CDR1 LGHNA, CDR2 YSLEER. V shed 3 bases and J 0 bases; nucleotides not matched to a gene: 7.

The CDR3, as DNA: TGTGCCAGCAGCTTATTATCGGCTAGCGGTCTCACGGTCACAGATACGCAGTATTTT. This gives the protein CASSLLSASGLTVTDTQYF. The chain joins TRBV11-1 to TRBJ2-3; 7 bases map to TRBD2. CDR3 length equals 19 residues. With 2 bases clipped from V and 2 bases from J, the junction kept 16 bases outside the gene matches. CDR1 is SGHAT, CDR2 FQDESV, per germline (reference sequence). The complete variable domain, with remaining parts taken from reference TRBV11-1 and TRBJ2-3, reads EAEVAQSPRYKITEKSQAVAFWCDPISGHATLYWYRQILGQGPELLVQFQDESVVDDSQLPKDRFSAERLKGVDSTLKIQPAELGDSAMYLCASSLLSASGLTVTDTQYFGPGTRLTVL.